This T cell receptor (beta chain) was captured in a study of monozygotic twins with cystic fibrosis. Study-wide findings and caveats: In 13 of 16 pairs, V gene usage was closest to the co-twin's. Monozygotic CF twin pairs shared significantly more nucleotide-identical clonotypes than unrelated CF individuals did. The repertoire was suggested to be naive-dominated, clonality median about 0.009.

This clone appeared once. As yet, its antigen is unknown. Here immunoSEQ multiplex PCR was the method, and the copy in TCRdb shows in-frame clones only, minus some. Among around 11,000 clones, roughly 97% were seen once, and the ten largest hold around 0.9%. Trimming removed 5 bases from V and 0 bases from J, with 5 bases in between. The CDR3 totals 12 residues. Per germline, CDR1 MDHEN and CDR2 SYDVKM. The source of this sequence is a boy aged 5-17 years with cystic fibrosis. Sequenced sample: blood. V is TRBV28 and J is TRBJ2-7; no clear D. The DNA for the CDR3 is TGTGCCAGCAGTCCTACCTCCTACGAGCAGTACTTC. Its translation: CASSPTSYEQYF.